A single sample is the source of the 17 T cell receptor beta chains below, sequenced in a study of CD8 T cells in Susac syndrome. Random hexamers primed reverse transcription of roughly 0.5 to 1 ug RNA. TCRdb called the immunoSEQ multiplex PCR reads again in MiXCR, with one record for every CDR3 protein. Of about 430,000 distinct CDR3 sequences listed, approximately 85% are singletons. The sequenced sample was CD8+ T cells from PBMCs. The origin of the receptors is a human donor with multiple sclerosis.

The chain couples TRBV2 to TRBJ2-7, with TRBD1 as a possible D gene (6 bases). V lost 4 bases and J lost 6, with 7 bases in between. Germline V gene sequence: CDR1 SNHLY, CDR2 FYNNEI. CDR3 length: 11 residues. The CDR3: CASSGTVEQYF. CDR3 nucleotide sequence: TGTGCCAGCAGTGGGACAGTCGAGCAGTACTTC.

The chain employs TRBV20-1 and TRBJ2-2, with D maybe TRBD1 (6 bases). CDR3 length: 18 residues. V was pared by 1 base and J by 1 base, with 19 bases between. CDR1 DFQATT and CDR2 SNEGSKA come from the germline V gene (reference sequence). Here the CDR3 DNA reads TGCAGTGCTAGAGGGATCAGTAGGGGGAGTAAGAACACCGGGGAGCTGTTTTTT. Translation: CSARGISRGSKNTGELFF.

This rearrangement joins TRBV6-2 or TRBV6-3 to TRBJ2-1; maybe TRBD2 (5 bases). Trimming pared 2 bases from V and 9 bases from J, leaving 11 bases between. The CDR3 is made up of 13 amino acids. Germline V lookup: CDR1 MNHEY, CDR2 SVGEGT. This chain's CDR3 is CASSYGLWGEQFF. CDR3 sequence (DNA): TGTGCCAGCAGTTACGGACTGTGGGGTGAGCAGTTCTTC.

The rearrangement links TRBV28 to TRBJ1-2; D uncertain. Per the germline V gene, CDR1 is MDHEN and CDR2 is SYDVKM. Trimming left V 3 bases short and J 6 bases short, with 8 bases between. The CDR3 is 12 residues long. In DNA, the CDR3 is TGTGCCAGCAGTTTTACCAGGCATGGCTACACCTTC. Amino acid sequence: CASSFTRHGYTF.

The CDR3 here is CASWDSLGPSRDTQYF. The CDR3 DNA is TGTGCCTCCTGGGACAGCTTAGGGCCCTCGAGGGATACGCAGTATTTT. This sequence joins TRBV30 and TRBJ2-3, with 7 bases matching TRBD1. Germline V CDR1 and CDR2: GTSNPN, SVGIG (reference sequence). With V trimmed by 7 bases and J by 6 bases, 19 bases remained unmatched. The CDR3 consists of 16 residues.

The chain employs TRBV10-3 and TRBJ2-3, with D tentatively TRBD1 (5 bases). The germline V and J ends were trimmed by 3 bases and 2 bases, with 15 bases remaining between them. The length of the CDR3 is 16 residues. The germline V gene encodes CDR1 ENHRY and CDR2 SYGVKD. The CDR3 DNA follows: TGTGCCATCAGTGACCCCGACAGAGGTTACACAGATACGCAGTATTTT. Translation: CAISDPDRGYTDTQYF.

The V and J genes are TRBV12-3 or TRBV12-4 and TRBJ2-1; TRBD1 matches 8 bases. After removal of 4 bases from V and 7 bases from J, the junction contained 6 bases not matched to a gene. This CDR3 region has 14 residues. The CDR3 region has the DNA TGTGCCAGCAGTTCAATGGACAGGGAAAATGAGCAGTTCTTC. Protein product: CASSSMDRENEQFF.

This sequence joins TRBV3-1 and TRBJ2-6, with D perhaps matching TRBD1 (6 bases). There are 16 residues in the CDR3. CDR1 and CDR2 from the germline V gene are LGHDT and YNNKEL (reference sequence). V was pared by 3 bases and J by 3 bases, with 12 bases between. CDR3 DNA sequence: TGTGCCAGCAGCCATAAACAGGGAAATGGGGCCAACGTCCTGACTTTC. Translated, it gives CASSHKQGNGANVLTF.

This clonotype showed up just once. V usage is TRBV5-6 and J usage is TRBJ2-7; D unresolved. Germline CDR1 SGHDT, CDR2 YYEEEE. The CDR3 has 14 amino acids. V dropped 1 base and J dropped 5 bases, with 13 bases sitting between them. The CDR3 nucleotides read TGTGCCAGCAGCTTGACCCGTCTCGGAGACGAGCAGTACTTC. Residues: CASSLTRLGDEQYF.

This rearrangement joins TRBV11-2 to TRBJ2-7; possibly TRBD2 for D (6 bases). The ends were cut back, 1 base at V and 6 bases at J, with 16 bases in the middle. Germline V CDR1 and CDR2: SGHAT, FQNNGV. The CDR3 consists of 15 residues. The CDR3 DNA sequence: TGTGCCAGCAGCTTAGTAGGCGGAGGGTCCGGCGAGCAGTACTTC. As protein: CASSLVGGGSGEQYF.

The V call is TRBV24-1, the J call TRBJ2-2; possibly TRBD1 for D (6 bases). The V end was cut by 3 bases, the J end by 0 bases, with 10 bases between. The germline gives CDR1 KGHDR, CDR2 SFDVKD. The CDR3 totals 16 residues. This chain's CDR3 is CATSDRQAANTGELFF. In DNA, the CDR3 is TGTGCCACCAGTGATAGACAGGCGGCGAACACCGGGGAGCTGTTTTTT.

The rearrangement joins TRBV29-1 to TRBJ1-2; 7 nucleotides match TRBD1. The CDR3 length is 17 residues. Germline assignment: CDR1 SQVTM and CDR2 ANQGSEA. The junction had 16 bases not matched to a gene; V was cut back by 0 bases and J by 6 bases. CDR3 nucleotides: TGCAGCGTTGAAGATGAGGCAGGGGGACAAATTCTCCATGGCTACACCTTC. Translating it yields CSVEDEAGGQILHGYTF.

V and J are TRBV5-1 and TRBJ2-7, with 10 bases aligning to TRBD1. This CDR3 is 15 amino acids long. Germline CDR1 SGHRS, CDR2 YFSETQ. J was trimmed by 5 bases and V by 2 bases; bases with no gene match: 7. The CDR3 sequence is CASSFGTGDGHEQYF. DNA for the CDR3: TGCGCCAGCAGCTTCGGGACAGGGGATGGTCACGAGCAGTACTTC.

The V call is TRBV28, the J call TRBJ1-4; D gene ambiguous. Trimming removed 5 bases from V and 7 bases from J, with 11 bases in between. The germline gives CDR1 MDHEN, CDR2 SYDVKM. There are 13 residues in the CDR3. CDR3 region: CASSPVAGEKLFF. As DNA, the CDR3 is TGTGCCAGCAGTCCCGTCGCCGGTGAAAAACTGTTTTTT.

This sequence joins TRBV6-6 and TRBJ1-2, with TRBD1 matching 7 bases. This CDR3 contains 15 residues. Germline-derived CDR1 and CDR2 are MNHNY and SVGAGI (reference sequence). With V trimmed by 4 bases and J by 3 bases, 8 bases remained unmatched. Here the CDR3 reads CASSFPPGTDYGYTF. In nucleotides, the CDR3 is TGTGCCAGCAGTTTCCCCCCCGGGACAGACTATGGCTACACCTTC.

V usage is TRBV30 and J usage is TRBJ2-7; D might be TRBD2 (6 bases). The V end lost 2 bases, the J end lost 5 bases, and 10 bases lay between the germline ends. This CDR3 comprises 12 residues. From germline, CDR1 is GTSNPN and CDR2 SVGIG (reference sequence). The CDR3 coding sequence is TGTGCCTGGAGTAGGAGGGACGACGAGCAGTACTTC. Residues: CAWSRRDDEQYF.

The chain recombines TRBV12-3 or TRBV12-4 with TRBJ2-5, with a weak D call TRBD2 (5 bases). Trimming took off 4 bases at V and 5 bases at J, with 11 bases between the two ends. The CDR3 loop spans 13 amino acids. Written as DNA, the CDR3 is TGTGCCAGCAGTTGGACTGGAGAGGAGACCCAGTACTTC. Residues: CASSWTGEETQYF.